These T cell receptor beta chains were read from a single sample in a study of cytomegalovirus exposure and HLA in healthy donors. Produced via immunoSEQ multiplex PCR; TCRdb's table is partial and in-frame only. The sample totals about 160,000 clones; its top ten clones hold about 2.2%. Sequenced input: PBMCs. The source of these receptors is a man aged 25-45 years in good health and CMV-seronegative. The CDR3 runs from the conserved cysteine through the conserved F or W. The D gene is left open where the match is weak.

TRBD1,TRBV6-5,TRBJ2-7,TGTGCCAGCAGTTACGGGTCCAACAGGGGTTACGAGCAGTACTTC,CASSYGSNRGYEQYF
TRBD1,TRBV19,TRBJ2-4,TGTGCCAGTAGTGAACGACAGGGGTGGCCCAAAAACATTCAGTACTTC,CASSERQGWPKNIQYF
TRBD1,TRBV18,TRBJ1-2,TGTGCCAGCTCACCAATCGCCGCTCAAGGGGGCGGCGACTATGGCTACACCTTC,CASSPIAAQGGGDYGYTF
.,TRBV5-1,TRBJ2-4,TGCGCCAGCAGCCTCGCGGGGCAAAACATTCAGTACTTC,CASSLAGQNIQYF
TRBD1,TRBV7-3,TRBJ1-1,TGTGCCAGCAGCCTCGGGACAGTGGAAGAAGCTTTCTTT,CASSLGTVEEAFF
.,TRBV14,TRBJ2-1,TGTGCCAGCAGCCATGCCCCTAGGGGGGGCTTTGGCGCCGATGAGCAGTTCTTC,CASSHAPRGGFGADEQFF
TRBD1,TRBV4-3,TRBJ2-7,TGCGCCAGCAGCCAAAACAGGGGCTACGAGCAGTACTTC,CASSQNRGYEQYF
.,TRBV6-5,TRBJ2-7,TGTGCCAGCAGTTACTCGCACACATCCAGGTACGAGCAGTACTTC,CASSYSHTSRYEQYF
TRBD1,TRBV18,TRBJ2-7,TGTGCCAGCTCACCCTCGGGACAGGGTGGGTACGAGCAGTACTTC,CASSPSGQGGYEQYF
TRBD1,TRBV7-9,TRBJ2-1,TGTGCCAGCAGCCCCCATCGTCCTGGACAGGGATACTACAATGAGCAGTTCTTC,CASSPHRPGQGYYNEQFF
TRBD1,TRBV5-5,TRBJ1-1,TGTGCCAGCAGCCCCCGACCGGGACAGAGGAACACTGAAGCTTTCTTT,CASSPRPGQRNTEAFF
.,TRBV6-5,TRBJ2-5,TGTGCCAGCACTGGCGGGCCTGGAGAAGAGACCCAGTACTTC,CASTGGPGEETQYF
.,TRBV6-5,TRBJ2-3,TGTGCCAGCAGTTTCCGGGAGTGGGATACGCAGTATTTT,CASSFREWDTQYF
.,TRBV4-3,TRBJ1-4,TGCGCCAGCAGCCCAAGTGGGGGCAGAGCTGAAAAACTGTTTTTT,CASSPSGGRAEKLFF
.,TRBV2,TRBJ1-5,TGTGCCAGCAGTGAGAACAGCGGGGCGCCCCAGCATTTT,CASSENSGAPQHF
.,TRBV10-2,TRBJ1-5,TGCGCCAGCAGTGGAGGGCGATGGGGCAATCAGCCCCAGCATTTT,CASSGGRWGNQPQHF
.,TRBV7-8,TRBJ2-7,TGTGCCAGCAGCTTAGGACTAGTAAGGGAGCAGTACTTC,CASSLGLVREQYF
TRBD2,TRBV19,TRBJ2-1,TGTGCCAGTAGTACCGGGACTAGCGGGAGGTCCTACAATGAGCAGTTCTTC,CASSTGTSGRSYNEQFF
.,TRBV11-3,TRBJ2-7,TGTGCCAGCAGCGAACGGGTGCTACCCGAGCAGTACTTC,CASSERVLPEQYF
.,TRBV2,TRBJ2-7,TGTGCCAGCATTCTGGACACATACGAGCAGTACTTC,CASILDTYEQYF
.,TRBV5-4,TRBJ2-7,TGTGCCAGCAGCATTGACAGGCAGGGCGAGCAGTACTTC,CASSIDRQGEQYF
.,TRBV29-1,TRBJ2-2,TGCAGCGCCCTTCCGTTTCTCGGGGGAACCGGGGAGCTGTTTTTT,CSALPFLGGTGELFF
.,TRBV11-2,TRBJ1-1,TGTGCCAGCAGCTTAGCCCTAACAGGCACTGAAGCTTTCTTT,CASSLALTGTEAFF
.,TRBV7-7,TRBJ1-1,TGTGCCAGCAGCCGGGACTACAACACTGAAGCTTTCTTT,CASSRDYNTEAFF